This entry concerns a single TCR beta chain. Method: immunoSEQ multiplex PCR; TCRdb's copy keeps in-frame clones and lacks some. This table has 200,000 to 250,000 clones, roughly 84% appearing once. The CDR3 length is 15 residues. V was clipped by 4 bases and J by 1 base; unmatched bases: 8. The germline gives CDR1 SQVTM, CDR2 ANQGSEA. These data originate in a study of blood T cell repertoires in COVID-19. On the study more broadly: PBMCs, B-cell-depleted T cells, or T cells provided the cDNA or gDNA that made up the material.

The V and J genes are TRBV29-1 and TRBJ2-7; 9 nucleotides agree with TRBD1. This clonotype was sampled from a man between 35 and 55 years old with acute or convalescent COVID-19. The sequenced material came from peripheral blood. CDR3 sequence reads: CSVAGGTGRSYEQYF. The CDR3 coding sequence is TGCAGCGTTGCCGGGGGGACAGGGAGATCCTACGAGCAGTACTTC.